These 11 T cell receptor beta chains originate from one sample sequenced in a study of T cells after somatic rescue of genetic block (dated by TCRdb to about 2020). The library was built by means of the immunoSEQ multiplex PCR assay. This is the immuneACCESS table as TCRdb keeps it, with only in-frame sequences that have V and J called. A part of the clones is gone; compared with another copy, unresolved V genes explain less than half, and the rest is unexplained. A total of about 88,000 clones appear in this sample, 85% to 90% of them only once. The ten largest clones capture around 1.6% of the sample. Sample: peripheral blood mononuclear cells (PBMCs). These receptors came from a young woman.

The V and J genes are TRBV19 and TRBJ1-2; D is possibly TRBD1 (6 bases). V lost 4 bases to trimming and J lost 4 bases, with 16 bases between them. Germline V CDR1 and CDR2: LNHDA, SQIVND (reference sequence). This CDR3 has 15 residues. The CDR3 DNA reads TGTGCCAGTAGTACCACCCCTGACAGGATCTATGGCTACACCTTC. It is translated as CASSTTPDRIYGYTF.

Only a few counts were recorded for this clone. The CDR3 sequence: CARTAGGESHGYTF. The DNA for the CDR3 is TGCGCCAGAACTGCCGGGGGGGAATCGCATGGCTACACCTTC. The rearrangement joins TRBV10-1 to TRBJ1-2, with a possible D match to TRBD1 (5 bases). Between the trimmed V and J ends, which lost 9 bases and 6 bases, there was a span of 20 bases. The CDR3 length is 14 residues. In germline, CDR1 is WNHNN, CDR2 SYGVQD (reference sequence).

The table lists this clone with a few counts. The chain couples TRBV5-1 to TRBJ2-7; D unclear. There are 12 residues in the CDR3. Germline assignment: CDR1 SGHRS and CDR2 YFSETQ. The V and J ends lost 6 bases and 3 bases respectively, with 10 bases between them. The CDR3 region is CASNDYDYEQYF. The CDR3 region has the DNA TGCGCCAGCAACGATTACGACTACGAGCAGTACTTC.

The sample holds one count of this clone. V is TRBV5-4 and J is TRBJ2-7, with TRBD2 matching over 7 bases. Losses at the gene ends were 4 bases for V and 3 bases for J; bases not matched to a gene: 13. The CDR3 length is 16 residues. Germline CDR1 SGHNT, CDR2 YYREEE (reference sequence). The CDR3 protein is CASSTSAGAPIYEQYF. The CDR3 DNA is TGTGCCAGCAGCACGTCTGCGGGAGCCCCCATCTACGAGCAGTACTTC.

This chain connects TRBV7-2 to TRBJ1-1; D perhaps matches TRBD1 (5 bases). Trimming stripped 1 base from V and 5 bases from J, with 8 bases between. There are 13 residues in the CDR3. Germline CDR1 SGHTA, CDR2 FQGNSA. The CDR3 spells CASSLEDRTEAFF. The CDR3 coding sequence is TGTGCCAGCAGCTTAGAAGACAGAACTGAAGCTTTCTTT.

V and J are TRBV6-1 and TRBJ1-2; 9 nucleotides match TRBD1. This CDR3 has 19 residues. CDR1 is MNHNS, CDR2 SASEGT, per germline. After removal of 0 bases from V and 5 bases from J, the junction contained 16 bases not matched to a gene. CDR3 in amino acids: CASSEALQGQGLGPYGYTF. For the CDR3, the DNA is TGTGCCAGCAGTGAAGCGCTTCAGGGACAGGGCCTCGGCCCATATGGCTACACCTTC.

The genes are TRBV5-1 and TRBJ1-4, with D perhaps TRBD1 (6 bases). The V gene's germline CDR1 is SGHRS and CDR2 YFSETQ. The V gene lost 2 bases and the J gene lost 8 bases, with 13 bases spanning the gap. The length of the CDR3 is 14 residues. The CDR3 protein is CASSLQGQREKLFF. The CDR3 DNA is TGCGCCAGCAGCTTACAGGGCCAACGAGAAAAACTGTTTTTT.

The chain links TRBV10-1 to TRBJ2-7; TRBD1 is a possible D gene (6 bases). This CDR3 has 14 residues. Germline lookup yields CDR1 WNHNN and CDR2 SYGVQD (reference sequence). With 11 bases removed from V and 2 bases from J, the gap between germline ends came to 19 bases. Here the CDR3 DNA reads TGCGCCCTATCCCGGGACACGAGCACCTACGAGCAGTACTTC. It codes for CALSRDTSTYEQYF.

The V call is TRBV2, the J call TRBJ2-1; D not resolved. CDR3 length equals 11 residues. Germline V lookup: CDR1 SNHLY, CDR2 FYNNEI. Between the trimmed V and J ends, which lost 6 bases and 3 bases, there was a span of 3 bases. As DNA, the CDR3 is TGTGCCAGCAGATACTACAATGAGCAGTTCTTC. This encodes CASRYYNEQFF.

The chain joins TRBV4-1 to TRBJ2-4; D gene unclear. The germline V gene encodes CDR1 MGHRA and CDR2 YSYEKL. This CDR3 region has 14 residues. The V gene lost 0 bases and the J gene lost 12 bases, with 15 bases spanning the gap. CDR3: CASSQERRVKDQYF. The CDR3 nucleotides read TGCGCCAGCAGCCAAGAACGAAGGGTTAAGGATCAGTACTTC.

The CDR3 region is CASKTTGPKNIQYF. CDR3 coding DNA: TGTGCCAGCAAAACGACGGGCCCCAAAAACATTCAGTACTTC. The chain links TRBV6-1 to TRBJ2-4; D gene ambiguous. The V and J ends lost 7 bases and 2 bases respectively, with 12 bases between them. CDR3 length equals 14 residues. In germline, CDR1 is MNHNS, CDR2 SASEGT.